This is a list of T cell receptor beta chains from one sample in a study of blood T cell repertoires in COVID-19. Clones were read by immunoSEQ multiplex PCR, and TCRdb kept only the in-frame ones, dropping some. The sample carries 250,000 to 350,000 clones, roughly 88% recorded once. The sequencing input was PBMCs or T cells enriched from blood (not recorded which). These TCRs come from a young woman who had recovered from COVID-19. Both conserved end residues are part of each CDR3. The D gene is left open where the match is weak. Size is omitted from some rows. Given values are once, few, many or a class for expanded clones.

D gene,J gene,V gene,clone size,CDR3 length,CDR3 protein,CDR3 DNA
TRBD1,TRBJ1-2,TRBV24-1,NA,14,CATSEGGGHYGYTF,TGTGCCACCAGTGAAGGGGGCGGGCACTATGGCTACACCTTC
NA,TRBJ2-1,TRBV5-6,NA,15,CASSLDRQYHNEQFF,TGTGCCAGCAGCTTGGACCGACAGTACCACAATGAGCAGTTCTTC
TRBD1,TRBJ1-1,TRBV18,once,12,CASSPGQGAAFF,TGTGCCAGCTCACCGGGACAGGGGGCAGCTTTCTTT
NA,TRBJ1-2,TRBV10-3,few,14,CAMAETTGPYGYTF,TGTGCCATGGCGGAGACGACAGGACCTTATGGCTACACCTTC
NA,TRBJ1-5,TRBV6-6,NA,16,CASSRSWELGNQPQHF,TGTGCCAGCAGCCGGTCATGGGAGCTGGGCAATCAGCCCCAGCATTTT
NA,TRBJ2-7,TRBV7-9,once,16,CASSLKGPDTTYEQYF,TGTGCCAGCAGTCTAAAGGGTCCGGACACCACCTACGAGCAGTACTTC
TRBD1,TRBJ2-5,TRBV7-2,NA,15,CASSDRDRGRETQYF,TGTGCCAGCAGCGACCGGGACAGGGGCCGGGAGACCCAGTACTTC
NA,TRBJ2-1,TRBV5-6,NA,14,CASSQRYSYNEQFF,TGTGCCAGCAGCCAGCGGTACTCCTACAATGAGCAGTTCTTC
NA,TRBJ2-2,TRBV12-3/TRBV12-4,once,13,CASSLQVTGELFF,TGTGCCAGCAGCCTACAGGTCACCGGGGAGCTGTTTTTT
NA,TRBJ1-1,TRBV7-2,NA,15,CASSLLVSMNTEAFF,TGTGCCAGCAGCTTACTAGTGTCGATGAACACTGAAGCTTTCTTT
TRBD1,TRBJ2-7,TRBV10-3,NA,15,CAISEGQGTSYEQYF,TGTGCCATCAGTGAAGGACAGGGGACTTCCTACGAGCAGTACTTC
TRBD1,TRBJ1-6,TRBV27,NA,14,CASSYTGGNSPLHF,TGTGCCAGCAGTTATACAGGGGGAAATTCACCCCTCCACTTT
NA,TRBJ1-3,TRBV27,NA,15,CASRDGRRTGNTIYF,TGTGCCAGCAGAGATGGAAGGCGGACTGGAAACACCATATATTTT
NA,TRBJ2-5,TRBV19,NA,14,CASSTPQGFETQYF,TGTGCCAGTAGTACGCCTCAGGGTTTCGAGACCCAGTACTTC
NA,TRBJ2-7,TRBV6-1,NA,17,CASSEIKIYKSTYEQYF,TGTGCCAGCAGTGAGATTAAAATTTACAAATCAACCTACGAGCAGTACTTC
NA,TRBJ2-4,TRBV27,NA,14,CASSLVATENIQYF,TGTGCCAGCAGTTTAGTGGCGACAGAAAACATTCAGTACTTC
NA,TRBJ2-2,TRBV19,NA,16,CASSITGQGLTGELFF,TGTGCCAGTAGTATAACGGGGCAGGGGCTCACCGGGGAGCTGTTTTTT
TRBD2,TRBJ2-1,TRBV27,NA,16,CASSLFSGGGYNEQFF,TGTGCCAGCAGTTTATTTAGCGGGGGAGGGTACAATGAGCAGTTCTTC
TRBD1,TRBJ2-1,TRBV18,NA,14,CASSTDRVVNEQFF,TGTGCCAGCTCTACGGACAGGGTGGTCAATGAGCAGTTCTTC
TRBD1,TRBJ1-5,TRBV19,NA,16,CASSKTGQKVNQPQHF,TGTGCCAGTAGCAAAACGGGACAGAAAGTCAATCAGCCCCAGCATTTT
NA,TRBJ2-2,TRBV27,NA,14,CASGHYANTGELFF,TGTGCCAGCGGACACTACGCGAACACCGGGGAGCTGTTTTTT
TRBD1,TRBJ2-3,TRBV25-1,NA,16,CASSLPVDRDADTQYF,TGTGCCAGCAGTCTACCTGTAGACAGGGATGCAGATACGCAGTATTTT
NA,TRBJ1-5,TRBV3-1/TRBV3-2,once,13,CASSQQGVQPQHF,TGTGCCAGCAGCCAACAAGGAGTTCAGCCCCAGCATTTT
NA,TRBJ1-1,TRBV3-1/TRBV3-2,NA,17,CASSQDLLWLMNTEAFF,TGTGCCAGCAGCCAAGATTTGCTTTGGCTCATGAACACTGAAGCTTTCTTT
NA,TRBJ1-6,TRBV11-2,NA,15,CASSLLWGRRSPLHF,TGTGCCAGCAGCTTATTGTGGGGGAGGCGTTCACCCCTCCACTTT
TRBD1,TRBJ1-6,TRBV7-9,NA,14,CASSLGGDSSPLHF,TGTGCCAGCAGCTTAGGCGGGGACAGCTCACCCCTCCACTTT
NA,TRBJ1-2,TRBV19,NA,15,CASSKGSPRSYGYTF,TGTGCCAGTAGTAAAGGGAGTCCCCGGAGCTATGGCTACACCTTC
NA,TRBJ1-2,TRBV7-9,NA,13,CASSLAGVYGYTF,TGTGCCAGCAGCTTGGCAGGGGTCTATGGCTACACCTTC
NA,TRBJ1-5,TRBV19,NA,18,CASSSPGRAVMINQPQHF,TGTGCCAGTAGTAGCCCCGGGAGAGCAGTTATGATCAATCAGCCCCAGCATTTT
NA,TRBJ2-7,TRBV19,NA,14,CASSIGKGLYEQYF,TGTGCCAGTAGTATTGGAAAGGGGCTGTACGAGCAGTATTTC
TRBD1,TRBJ2-7,TRBV7-2,once,15,CASSLNVGQVVEQYF,TGTGCCAGCAGCTTAAACGTGGGACAGGTCGTTGAGCAGTACTTC
NA,TRBJ1-5,TRBV5-5,few,13,CASSLHYGKPQHF,TGTGCCAGCAGCTTGCACTATGGTAAGCCCCAGCATTTT
NA,TRBJ1-1,TRBV2,NA,13,CASTGQKNTEAFF,TGTGCCAGCACAGGACAAAAGAACACTGAAGCTTTCTTT
TRBD1,TRBJ1-2,TRBV20-1,NA,11,CSATGVYGYTF,TGCAGTGCGACAGGGGTATATGGCTACACCTTC
NA,TRBJ2-7,TRBV5-1,NA,13,CASSQTDFYEQYF,TGCGCCAGCAGCCAGACAGACTTCTACGAGCAGTACTTC
NA,TRBJ1-6,TRBV6-2/TRBV6-3,NA,15,CASSYHGQLNSPLHF,TGTGCCAGCAGTTACCACGGACAGCTTAATTCACCCCTCCACTTT
NA,TRBJ1-2,TRBV28,once,13,CASSLKPGYGYTF,TGTGCCAGCAGTTTAAAGCCAGGCTATGGCTACACCTTC
TRBD1,TRBJ1-5,TRBV28,NA,16,CASSLSTGGGNQPQHF,TGTGCCAGCAGTTTATCTACAGGGGGTGGCAATCAGCCCCAGCATTTT
NA,TRBJ2-7,TRBV29-1,NA,12,CSVVSGAYEQYF,TGCAGCGTTGTATCAGGGGCCTACGAGCAGTACTTC
NA,TRBJ1-5,TRBV2,NA,13,CASSRQGNQPQHF,TGTGCCAGCAGTCGGCAGGGCAATCAGCCCCAGCATTTT
TRBD2,TRBJ2-7,TRBV19,NA,15,CASSTTSGSSYEQYF,TGTGCCAGTAGTACCACTAGCGGTAGCTCCTACGAGCAGTACTTC
TRBD1,TRBJ1-5,TRBV15,NA,14,CATSSYRGEQPQHF,TGTGCCACCAGCAGCTACAGGGGGGAGCAGCCCCAGCATTTT
TRBD1,TRBJ2-2,TRBV18,NA,15,CASSPLQGATGELFF,TGTGCCAGCTCACCGTTACAGGGGGCCACCGGGGAGCTGTTTTTT
TRBD2,TRBJ2-7,TRBV10-2,NA,14,CASSTSGRSYEQYF,TGCGCCAGCAGTACTAGCGGGAGATCCTACGAGCAGTACTTC